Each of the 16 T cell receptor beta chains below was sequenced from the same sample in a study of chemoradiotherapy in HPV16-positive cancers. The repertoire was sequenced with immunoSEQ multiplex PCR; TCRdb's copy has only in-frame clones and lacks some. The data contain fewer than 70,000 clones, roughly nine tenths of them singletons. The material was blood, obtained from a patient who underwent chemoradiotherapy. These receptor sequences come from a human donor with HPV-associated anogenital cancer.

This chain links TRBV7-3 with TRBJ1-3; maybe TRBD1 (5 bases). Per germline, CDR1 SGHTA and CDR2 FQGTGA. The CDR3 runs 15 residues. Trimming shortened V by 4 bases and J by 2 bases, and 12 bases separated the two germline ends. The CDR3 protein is CASSSHGGAGNTIYF. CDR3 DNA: TGTGCCAGCAGCTCACACGGAGGGGCTGGAAACACCATATATTTT.

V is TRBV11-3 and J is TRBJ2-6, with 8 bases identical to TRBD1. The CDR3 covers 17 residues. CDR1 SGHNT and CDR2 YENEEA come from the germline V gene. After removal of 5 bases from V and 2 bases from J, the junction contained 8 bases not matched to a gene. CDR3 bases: TGTGCCAGCAGCGCCGGCTTACAGGGGGCTGGGGCCAACGTCCTGACTTTC. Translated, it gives CASSAGLQGAGANVLTF. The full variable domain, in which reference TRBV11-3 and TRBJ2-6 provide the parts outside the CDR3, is EAGVVQSPRYKIIEKKQPVAFWCNPISGHNTLYWYLQNLGQGPELLIRYENEEAVDDSQLPKDRFSAERLKGVDSTLKIQPAELGDSAVYLCASSAGLQGAGANVLTFGAGSRLTVL.

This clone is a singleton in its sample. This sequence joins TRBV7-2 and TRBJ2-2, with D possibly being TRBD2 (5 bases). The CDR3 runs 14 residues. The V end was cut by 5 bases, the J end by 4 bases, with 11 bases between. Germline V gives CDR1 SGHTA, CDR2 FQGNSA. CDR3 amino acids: CASSLERFTGELFF. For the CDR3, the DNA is TGTGCCAGCAGCCTGGAGCGGTTCACCGGGGAGCTGTTTTTT.

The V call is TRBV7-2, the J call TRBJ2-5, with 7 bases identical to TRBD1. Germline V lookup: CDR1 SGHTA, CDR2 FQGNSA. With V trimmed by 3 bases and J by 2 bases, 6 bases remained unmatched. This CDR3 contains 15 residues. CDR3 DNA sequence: TGTGCCAGCAGCTTGGACAGGTTGCTACAAGAGACCCAGTACTTC. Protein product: CASSLDRLLQETQYF.

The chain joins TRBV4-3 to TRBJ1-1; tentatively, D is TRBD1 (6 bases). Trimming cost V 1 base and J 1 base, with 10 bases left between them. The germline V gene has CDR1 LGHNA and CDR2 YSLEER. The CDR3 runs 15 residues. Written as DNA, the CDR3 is TGCGCCAGCAGCCAAGTGAGGGGGGGGAACACTGAAGCTTTCTTT. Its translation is CASSQVRGGNTEAFF.

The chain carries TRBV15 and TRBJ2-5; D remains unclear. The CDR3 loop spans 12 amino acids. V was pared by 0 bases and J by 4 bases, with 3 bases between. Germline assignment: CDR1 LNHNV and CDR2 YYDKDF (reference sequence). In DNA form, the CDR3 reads TGTGCCACCAGCAGAGATGTAGAGACCCAGTACTTC. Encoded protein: CATSRDVETQYF.

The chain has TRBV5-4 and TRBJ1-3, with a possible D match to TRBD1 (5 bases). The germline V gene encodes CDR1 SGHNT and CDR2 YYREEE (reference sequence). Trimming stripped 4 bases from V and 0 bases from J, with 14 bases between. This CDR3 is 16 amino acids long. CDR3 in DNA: TGTGCCAGCAGCAGGGACCGAGTGAGCTCTGGAAACACCATATATTTT. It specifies CASSRDRVSSGNTIYF.

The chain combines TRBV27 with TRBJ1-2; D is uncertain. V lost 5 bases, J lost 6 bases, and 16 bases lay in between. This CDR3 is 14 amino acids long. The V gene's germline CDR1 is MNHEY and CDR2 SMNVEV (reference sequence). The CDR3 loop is CASSPPGPRDGYTF. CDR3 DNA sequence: TGTGCCAGCAGTCCTCCGGGCCCGAGGGATGGCTACACCTTC.

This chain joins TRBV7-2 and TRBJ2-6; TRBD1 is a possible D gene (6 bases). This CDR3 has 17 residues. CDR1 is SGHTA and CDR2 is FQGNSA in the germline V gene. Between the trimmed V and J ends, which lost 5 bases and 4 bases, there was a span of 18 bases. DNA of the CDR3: TGTGCCAGCAGCCAAAACCCCCAGGGGTGGGGGGCCAACGTCCTGACTTTC. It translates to CASSQNPQGWGANVLTF.

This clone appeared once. The chain's CDR3 is CASSAGRHTGELFF. As DNA, the CDR3 is TGTGCCAGCAGCGCCGGACGACACACCGGGGAGCTGTTTTTT. The J gene is TRBJ2-2, the V gene TRBV7-2; D unclear. This CDR3 is 14 amino acids long. Trimming removed 5 bases from V and 3 bases from J, with 10 bases in between. Germline assignment: CDR1 SGHTA and CDR2 FQGNSA.

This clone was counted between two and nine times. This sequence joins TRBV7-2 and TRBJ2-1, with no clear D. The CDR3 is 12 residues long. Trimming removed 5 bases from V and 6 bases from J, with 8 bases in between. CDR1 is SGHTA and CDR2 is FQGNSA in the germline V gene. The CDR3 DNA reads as TGTGCCAGCAGCACATATGCCAATGAGCAGTTCTTC. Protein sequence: CASSTYANEQFF. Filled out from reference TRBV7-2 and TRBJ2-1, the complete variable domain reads GAGVSQSPSNKVTEKGKDVELRCDPISGHTALYWYRQSLGQGLEFLIYFQGNSAPDKSGLPSDRFSAERTGGSVSTLTIQRTQQEDSAVYLCASSTYANEQFFGPGTRLTVL.

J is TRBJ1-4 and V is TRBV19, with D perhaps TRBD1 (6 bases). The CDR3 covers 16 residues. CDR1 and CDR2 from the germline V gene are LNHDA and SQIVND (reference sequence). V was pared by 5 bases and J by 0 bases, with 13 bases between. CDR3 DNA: TGTGCCAGTAGTCAAGGACAGTCTGCAACTAATGAAAAACTGTTTTTT. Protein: CASSQGQSATNEKLFF.

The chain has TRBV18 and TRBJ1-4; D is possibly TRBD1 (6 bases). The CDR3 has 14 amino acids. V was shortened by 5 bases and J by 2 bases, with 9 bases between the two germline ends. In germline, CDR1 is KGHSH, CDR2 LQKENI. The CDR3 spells CASSSGATNEKLFF. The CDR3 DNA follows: TGTGCCAGCTCATCAGGGGCGACTAATGAAAAACTGTTTTTT.

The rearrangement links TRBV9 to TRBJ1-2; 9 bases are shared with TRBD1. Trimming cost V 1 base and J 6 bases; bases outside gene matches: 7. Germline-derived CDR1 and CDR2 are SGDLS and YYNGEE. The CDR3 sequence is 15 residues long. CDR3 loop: CASSVSGTGSHGYTF. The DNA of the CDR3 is TGTGCCAGCAGCGTATCCGGGACAGGGAGCCATGGCTACACCTTC.

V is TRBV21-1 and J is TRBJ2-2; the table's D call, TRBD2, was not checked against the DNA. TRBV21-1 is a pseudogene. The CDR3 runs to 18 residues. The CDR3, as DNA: TGTGCCAGCAGTAGCCCGGGACTAGCCCCTCTTAACACCGGGGAGCTGTTTTTT. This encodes CASSSPGLAPLNTGELFF.

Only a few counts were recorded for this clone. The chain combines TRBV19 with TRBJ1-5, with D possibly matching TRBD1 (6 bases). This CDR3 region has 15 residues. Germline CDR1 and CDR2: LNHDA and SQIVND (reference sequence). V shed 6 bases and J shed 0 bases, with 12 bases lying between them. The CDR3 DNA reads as TGTGCCAGTAGGTCTCCAGGGGATAGCAATCAGCCCCAGCATTTT. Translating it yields CASRSPGDSNQPQHF.